This TCR beta chain was documented in a study of blood T cell repertoires in COVID-19. The CDR3 is made up of 15 amino acids. From germline, CDR1 is SGHRS and CDR2 YFSETQ. V shed 2 bases and J 4 bases; nucleotides not matched to a gene: 6. The repertoire was sequenced with immunoSEQ multiplex PCR; TCRdb's copy has only in-frame clones and lacks some. The sample yields approximately 160,000 clones, over 75% seen once. The V and J genes are TRBV5-1 and TRBJ2-3, with 8 bases matching TRBD1. This sequence was found in a human donor in a cohort sampled during active COVID-19. The sequenced sample was peripheral blood. DNA for the CDR3: TGCGCCAGCAGCTTTTTCTCACAGGGGGCAGATACGCAGTATTTT. It yields the protein CASSFFSQGADTQYF.